This is a list of T cell receptor beta chains from one sample in a study of spatial heterogeneity in lung cancer. TCRdb reprocessed the 5' RACE reads with MiXCR, giving one entry per CDR3 protein. The sample has about 87,000 distinct CDR3 sequences; 15% to 20% are singletons. The starting material was PBMCs, obtained at follow-up. The origin of the receptors is a male donor with early-stage non-small cell lung cancer. Both conserved end residues are part of each CDR3. Each record gives: J gene, clone size, V gene, D gene, CDR3 protein, CDR3 DNA. D genes are given only for firm matches. Clone size, where shown, is once, few, many, or a class for clones that have expanded.

>TRBJ2-1|.|TRBV20-1|.
CSARDSEGVDNEQFF
TGCAGTGCTAGAGATTCTGAGGGAGTGGACAATGAGCAGTTCTTC
>TRBJ2-3|few|TRBV7-2|.
CASSLGRLDTQYF
TGTGCCAGCAGCTTAGGACGGTTAGATACGCAGTATTTT
>TRBJ1-3|many|TRBV10-2|.
CASSEEGYTIYF
TGCGCCAGCAGTGAAGAGGGCTACACCATATATTTT
>TRBJ2-1|.|TRBV7-3|.
CASSLNQAAGNEQFF
TGTGCCAGCAGCTTAAATCAGGCGGCGGGCAATGAGCAGTTCTTC
>TRBJ2-3|few|TRBV24-1|.
CATSDYSSTDTQYF
TGTGCCACCAGTGATTATTCGAGCACAGATACGCAGTATTTT
>TRBJ2-7|many|TRBV6-6|TRBD1
CASGPGQIYEQYF
TGTGCCAGCGGGCCGGGACAGATCTACGAGCAGTACTTC
>TRBJ2-7|few|TRBV10-3|TRBD2
CAISEGPSGSYEQYF
TGTGCCATCAGTGAGGGTCCTAGCGGGAGCTACGAGCAGTACTTC
>TRBJ2-3|.|TRBV20-1|.
CSARLATDTQYF
TGCAGTGCTAGACTAGCGACAGATACGCAGTATTTT
>TRBJ2-3|.|TRBV20-1|.
CSARGSARGFTDTQYF
TGCAGTGCTAGGGGATCCGCCCGGGGTTTCACAGATACGCAGTATTTT
>TRBJ2-5|.|TRBV7-9|TRBD2
CASRGGRETQYF
TGTGCCAGTCGCGGGGGGCGAGAGACCCAGTACTTC
>TRBJ1-6|.|TRBV20-1|TRBD1
CSARGRRQGDNSPLHF
TGCAGTGCTAGGGGCCGTAGACAGGGTGATAATTCACCCCTCCACTTT
>TRBJ1-6|few|TRBV6-2/TRBV6-3|.
CASSPWTPGSPLHF
TGTGCCAGCAGCCCCTGGACTCCGGGTTCACCCCTCCACTTT
>TRBJ1-4|.|TRBV20-1|.
CSARTGTLGKLFF
TGCAGTGCTAGAACCGGGACATTAGGAAAACTGTTTTTT
>TRBJ2-5|.|TRBV7-3|.
CASSTPKIYAPETQYF
TGTGCCAGCAGCACCCCCAAAATCTACGCTCCGGAGACCCAGTACTTC
>TRBJ1-6|.|TRBV4-2|.
CASSQDVHSPGSPLHF
TGTGCCAGCAGCCAAGATGTTCACAGCCCCGGTTCACCCCTCCACTTT
>TRBJ2-5|few|TRBV25-1|.
CASSEFTLETQYF
TGTGCCAGCAGTGAATTTACTCTAGAGACCCAGTACTTC
>TRBJ2-1|few|TRBV11-3|.
CASSLTGRAYNEQFF
TGTGCCAGCAGCTTAACAGGGAGGGCCTACAATGAGCAGTTCTTC
>TRBJ2-6|few|TRBV5-1|.
CASSLGTDNYSGANVLTF
TGCGCCAGCAGCTTGGGCACAGACAACTACTCTGGGGCCAACGTCCTGACTTTC